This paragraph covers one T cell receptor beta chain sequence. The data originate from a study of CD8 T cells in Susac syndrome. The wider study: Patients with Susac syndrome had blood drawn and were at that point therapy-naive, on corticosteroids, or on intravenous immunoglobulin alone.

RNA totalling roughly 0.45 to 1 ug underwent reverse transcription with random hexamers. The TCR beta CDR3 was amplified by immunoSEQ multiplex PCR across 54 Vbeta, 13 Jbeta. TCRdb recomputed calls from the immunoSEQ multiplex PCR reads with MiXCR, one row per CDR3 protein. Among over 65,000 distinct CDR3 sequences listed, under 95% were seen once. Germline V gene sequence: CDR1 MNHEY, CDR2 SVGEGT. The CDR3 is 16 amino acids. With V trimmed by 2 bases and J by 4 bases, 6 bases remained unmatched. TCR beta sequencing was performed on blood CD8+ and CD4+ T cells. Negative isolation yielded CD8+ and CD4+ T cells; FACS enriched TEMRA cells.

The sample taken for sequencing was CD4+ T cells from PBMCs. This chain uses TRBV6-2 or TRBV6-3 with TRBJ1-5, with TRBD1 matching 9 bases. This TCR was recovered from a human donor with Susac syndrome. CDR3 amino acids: CASSYPRGTGNQPQHF. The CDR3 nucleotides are TGTGCCAGCAGTTACCCTCGCGGGACAGGGAATCAGCCCCAGCATTTT.